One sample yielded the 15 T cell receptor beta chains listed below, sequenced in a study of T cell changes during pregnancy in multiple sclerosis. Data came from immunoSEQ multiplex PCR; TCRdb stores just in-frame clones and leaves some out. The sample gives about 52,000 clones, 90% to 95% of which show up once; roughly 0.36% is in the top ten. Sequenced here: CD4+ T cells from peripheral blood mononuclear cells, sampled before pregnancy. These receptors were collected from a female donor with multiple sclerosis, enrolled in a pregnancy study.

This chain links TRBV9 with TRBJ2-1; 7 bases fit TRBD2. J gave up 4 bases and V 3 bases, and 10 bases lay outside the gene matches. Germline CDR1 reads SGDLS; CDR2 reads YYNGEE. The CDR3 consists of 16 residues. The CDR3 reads CASSGSVLAEYNEQFF. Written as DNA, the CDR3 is TGTGCCAGCAGCGGCTCGGTCCTAGCGGAGTACAATGAGCAGTTCTTC. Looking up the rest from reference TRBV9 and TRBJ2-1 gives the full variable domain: DSGVTQTPKHLITATGQRVTLRCSPRSGDLSVYWYQQSLDQGLQFLIQYYNGEERAKGNILERFSAQQFPDLHSELNLSSLELGDSALYFCASSGSVLAEYNEQFFGPGTRLTVL.

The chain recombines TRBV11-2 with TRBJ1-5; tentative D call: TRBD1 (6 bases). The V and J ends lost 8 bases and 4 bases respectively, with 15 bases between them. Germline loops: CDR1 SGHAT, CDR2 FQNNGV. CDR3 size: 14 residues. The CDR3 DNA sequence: TGTGCCAGCTCTAGGGGAGGGGGGAATCAGCCCCAGCATTTT. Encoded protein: CASSRGGGNQPQHF. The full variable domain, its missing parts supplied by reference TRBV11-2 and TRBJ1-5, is EAGVAQSPRYKIIEKRQSVAFWCNPISGHATLYWYQQILGQGPKLLIQFQNNGVVDDSQLPKDRFSAERLKGVDSTLKIQPAKLEDSAVYLCASSRGGGNQPQHFGDGTRLSIL.

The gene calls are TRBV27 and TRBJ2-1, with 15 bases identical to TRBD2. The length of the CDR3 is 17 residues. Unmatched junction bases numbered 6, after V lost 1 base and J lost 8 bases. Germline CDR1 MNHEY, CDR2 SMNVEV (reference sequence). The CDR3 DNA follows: TGTGCCAGCAGTTTATTTGGACTAGCGGGAGGGCCAGATGAGCAGTTCTTC. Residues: CASSLFGLAGGPDEQFF.

The DNA of the CDR3 is TGTGCCAGCAGACGGGATTCTAACTATGGCTACACCTTC. This encodes CASRRDSNYGYTF. The chain joins TRBV6-4 to TRBJ1-2; no reliable D call. V was shortened by 6 bases and J by 0 bases, with 8 bases between the two germline ends. The CDR3 runs to 13 residues. The germline V gene encodes CDR1 MRHNA and CDR2 SNTAGT.

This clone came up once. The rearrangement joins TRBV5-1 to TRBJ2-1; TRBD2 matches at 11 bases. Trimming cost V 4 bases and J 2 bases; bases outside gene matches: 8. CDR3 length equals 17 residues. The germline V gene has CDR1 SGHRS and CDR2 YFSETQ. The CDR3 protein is CASSPGGSGRAYNEQFF. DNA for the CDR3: TGCGCCAGCAGCCCCGGGGGTAGCGGGAGGGCCTACAATGAGCAGTTCTTC.

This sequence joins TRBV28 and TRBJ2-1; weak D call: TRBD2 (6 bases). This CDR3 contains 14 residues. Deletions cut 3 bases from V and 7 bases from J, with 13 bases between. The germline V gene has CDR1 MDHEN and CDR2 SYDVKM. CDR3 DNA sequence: TGTGCCAGCAGTTTCCCGGCAGGGAGGAATGAGCAGTTCTTC. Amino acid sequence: CASSFPAGRNEQFF.

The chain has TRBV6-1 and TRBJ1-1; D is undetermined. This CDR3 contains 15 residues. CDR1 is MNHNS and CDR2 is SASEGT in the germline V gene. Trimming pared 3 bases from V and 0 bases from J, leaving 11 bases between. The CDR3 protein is CASSESRFLNTEAFF. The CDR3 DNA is TGTGCCAGCAGTGAGTCGCGATTTTTGAACACTGAAGCTTTCTTT.

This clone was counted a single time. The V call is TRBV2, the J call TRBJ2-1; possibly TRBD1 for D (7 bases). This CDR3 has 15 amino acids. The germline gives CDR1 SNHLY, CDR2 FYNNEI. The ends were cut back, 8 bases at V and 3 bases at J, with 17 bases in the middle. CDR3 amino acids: CASGAGGLIYNEQFF. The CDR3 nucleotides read TGTGCCAGCGGAGCAGGGGGGCTAATCTACAATGAGCAGTTCTTC. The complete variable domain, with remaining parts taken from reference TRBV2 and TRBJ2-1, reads EPEVTQTPSHQVTQMGQEVILRCVPISNHLYFYWYRQILGQKVEFLVSFYNNEISEKSEIFDDQFSVERPDGSNFTLKIRSTKLEDSAMYFCASGAGGLIYNEQFFGPGTRLTVL.

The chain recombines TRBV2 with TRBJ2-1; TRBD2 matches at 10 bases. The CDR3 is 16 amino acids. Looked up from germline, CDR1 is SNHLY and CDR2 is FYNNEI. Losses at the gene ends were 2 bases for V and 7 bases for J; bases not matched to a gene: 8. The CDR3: CASSEQPGLASNEQFF. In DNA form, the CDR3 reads TGTGCCAGCAGTGAACAACCGGGACTAGCGTCAAATGAGCAGTTCTTC. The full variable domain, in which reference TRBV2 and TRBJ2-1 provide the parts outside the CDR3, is EPEVTQTPSHQVTQMGQEVILRCVPISNHLYFYWYRQILGQKVEFLVSFYNNEISEKSEIFDDQFSVERPDGSNFTLKIRSTKLEDSAMYFCASSEQPGLASNEQFFGPGTRLTVL.

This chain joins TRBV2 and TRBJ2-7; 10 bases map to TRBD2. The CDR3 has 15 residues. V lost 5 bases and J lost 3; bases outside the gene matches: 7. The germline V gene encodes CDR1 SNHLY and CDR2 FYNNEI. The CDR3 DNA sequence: TGTGCCAGCAGTCCGGAAGCGGGGGGGATCTACGAGCAGTACTTC. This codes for CASSPEAGGIYEQYF.

The CDR3 sequence: CASSPTGAYGYTF. Written as DNA, the CDR3 is TGTGCCAGCTCCCCGACAGGGGCCTATGGCTACACCTTC. This sequence joins TRBV18 and TRBJ1-2; 8 positions agree with TRBD1. CDR1 KGHSH and CDR2 LQKENI come from the germline V gene. Trimming took 6 bases from V and 4 from J; bases not matched to a gene: 4. The CDR3 has 13 amino acids.

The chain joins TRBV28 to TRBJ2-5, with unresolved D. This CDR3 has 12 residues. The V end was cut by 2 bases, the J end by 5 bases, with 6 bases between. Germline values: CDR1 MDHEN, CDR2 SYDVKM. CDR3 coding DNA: TGTGCCAGCAGTTTAAATGCGGAGACCCAGTACTTC. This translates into CASSLNAETQYF.

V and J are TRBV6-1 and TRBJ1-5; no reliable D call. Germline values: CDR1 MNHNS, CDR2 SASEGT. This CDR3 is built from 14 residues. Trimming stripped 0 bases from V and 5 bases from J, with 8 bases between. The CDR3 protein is CASSEAAGDQPQHF. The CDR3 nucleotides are TGTGCCAGCAGTGAAGCGGCGGGTGATCAGCCCCAGCATTTT.

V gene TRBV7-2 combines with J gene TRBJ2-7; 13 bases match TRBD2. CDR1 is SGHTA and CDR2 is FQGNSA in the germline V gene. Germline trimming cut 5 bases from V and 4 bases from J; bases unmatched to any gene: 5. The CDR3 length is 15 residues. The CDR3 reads CASSPGLAGPYEQYF. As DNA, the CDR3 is TGTGCCAGCAGCCCGGGACTAGCGGGACCATACGAGCAGTACTTC.

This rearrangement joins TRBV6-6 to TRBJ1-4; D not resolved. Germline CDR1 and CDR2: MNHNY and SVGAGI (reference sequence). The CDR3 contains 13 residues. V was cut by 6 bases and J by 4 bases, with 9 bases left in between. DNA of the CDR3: TGTGCCAGCAGCCCACCGGTTAATGAAAAACTGTTTTTT. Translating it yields CASSPPVNEKLFF.